What follows describes a single T cell receptor beta chain. The CDR3 extends over 15 amino acids. Germline V CDR1 and CDR2: MNHNS, SASEGT. Trimming cost V 4 bases and J 1 base, with 13 bases left between them. TCRdb called the RT-PCR reads again in MiXCR, with one record for every CDR3 protein. Altogether 500,000 to 600,000 distinct CDR3 sequences are present, more than 15% being singletons, with the ten largest covering 3% to 3.5%. The source of the sample is a study of response to subunit inactivated influenza vaccine. Material: CD4+ T cells sorted from PBMCs, obtained around 25 months after vaccination. The V gene is TRBV6-1, the J gene TRBJ2-5; D is possibly TRBD1 or TRBD2 (5 bases each). The origin of this receptor is a man between 50 and 69 years old who received an inactivated influenza vaccine. The CDR3 region has the DNA TGTGCCAGCAGTGGCATCCGGGGCCTCCAAGAGACCCAGTACTTC. Translated, it gives CASSGIRGLQETQYF.